The clone carrying this T cell receptor (beta chain) was seen only once. Its antigen is unknown. This sample was taken from a study of human T cells and chemical hapten exposure. Study context: Patients' scalps got diphenylcyclopropenone weekly throughout the approximately 23-week study. Patch tests put 0.01% DPC on the upper back, and the results were checked at 6 days.

Methods used by the authors: Per-sample TCR counts ranged from 23,224 to 690,600, median around 96,000. MiXCR, run by TCRdb on the RACE reads, gives a single entry per CDR3 protein. What appears here as the V and J calls and clone size reflects TCRdb's work, not the paper's. The sample has 75,000 to 90,000 distinct CDR3 sequences; around 9.3% are singletons. Broader study findings: Alopecia affected the donors, so their immune response may differ from healthy people's.

Time point in this sample: patch test 2, 6 weeks after DPC sensitization. Specified treatment: therapeutic diphenylcyclopropenone sensitization with weekly scalp DPC. This receptor was obtained from a woman aged 45-65 years with alopecia areata. Some clones in this sample may be carry-over from other donors' samples. Sequenced material: whole blood, taken in connection with sensitization to the hapten diphenylcyclopropenone (DPC).

CDR3 in amino acids: CASSQTSSEQFF. CDR3 DNA: TGTGCCAGCAGCCAAACCAGCTCTGAGCAGTTCTTC. This chain connects TRBV3-1 to TRBJ2-1; D ambiguous. The CDR3 extends over 12 amino acids. V was trimmed by 2 bases and J by 9 bases, leaving 8 bases between them. Germline-derived CDR1 and CDR2 are LGHDT and YNNKEL (reference sequence).